These 2 T cell receptor beta chains were sequenced from one sample in a study of shared clonotypes between healthy human individuals. The method was immunoSEQ multiplex PCR; TCRdb's version includes in-frame clones alone and lacks a portion of them. The sample has about 980,000 clones, over 60% seen once; the top ten hold around 1.5%. The sample consisted of memory CD4+ T cells sorted from blood. Indicated subset: CD45RA-negative fraction. The receptors derive from a man between 18 and 35 years old in good health.

V usage is TRBV7-2 and J usage is TRBJ2-5; D gene ambiguous. V was shortened by 1 base and J by 9 bases, with 18 bases between the two germline ends. Germline V CDR1 and CDR2: SGHTA, FQGNSA. The CDR3 runs to 15 residues. CDR3 in amino acids: CASSLVPDVPWAQYF. Here the CDR3 DNA reads TGTGCCAGCAGCTTAGTCCCGGACGTACCCTGGGCCCAGTACTTC.

The chain couples TRBV6-6 to TRBJ2-7; weak D call: TRBD2 (5 bases). The CDR3 runs 14 residues. Trimming cost V 2 bases and J 6 bases, with 14 bases left between them. Germline V gene lookup returns CDR1 MNHNY and CDR2 SVGAGI (reference sequence). The DNA for the CDR3 is TGTGCCAGCAGTTACAGCAGCGGAGAATCCGAGCAGTACTTC. It translates to CASSYSSGESEQYF.